Below, 2 T cell receptor beta chains from the same sample are listed, as sequenced in a study of shared clonotypes between healthy human individuals. As defined, naive CD8 cells were CD45RO-negative and positively selected for CCR7, with terminally differentiated effector memory CD45RA+ cells excluded. Data came from immunoSEQ multiplex PCR; TCRdb stores just in-frame clones and leaves some out. The profile shows roughly 2 million clones, about 95% of them singletons. The material sequenced was naive CD8+ T cells sorted from blood. These receptors all stem from a man aged 18 to 29 in good health.

J is TRBJ2-7 and V is TRBV28, with D uncertain. Germline CDR1 reads MDHEN; CDR2 reads SYDVKM. Trimming stripped 2 bases from V and 6 bases from J, with 5 bases between. The CDR3 contains 11 residues. Here the CDR3 reads CASSLEGEQYF. CDR3 nucleotides: TGTGCCAGCAGTTTAGAAGGCGAGCAGTACTTC.

This chain uses TRBV28 with TRBJ2-1; D is undetermined. From germline, CDR1 is MDHEN and CDR2 SYDVKM. The CDR3 extends over 16 amino acids. V dropped 6 bases and J dropped 5 bases, with 20 bases sitting between them. The CDR3 spells CASSPPVGPADNEQFF. As DNA, the CDR3 is TGTGCCAGCAGCCCTCCCGTAGGGCCCGCGGACAATGAGCAGTTCTTC.